These 3 T cell receptor beta chains came from one sample sequenced in a study of shared clonotypes between healthy human individuals. Only in-frame clones appear in the TCRdb table, and some are missing; sequencing was by immunoSEQ multiplex PCR. The sample lists roughly 2.2 million clones; 85% to 95% were seen once. The sequenced sample was naive CD4+ T cells from PBMCs. As to subset: CD45RA+ positively selected. These receptors were obtained from a man younger than 35 in good health. Some clones in this sample may be carry-over from other donors' samples.

This clone was seen only once. The chain uses TRBV7-2 and TRBJ2-7; 7 nucleotides align to TRBD2. Germline loops: CDR1 SGHTA, CDR2 FQGNSA. V gave up 5 bases and J gave up 5 bases; unmatched junction bases: 12. The CDR3 is 15 residues long. CDR3 DNA sequence: TGTGCCAGCAGCCGGGACTACCGCATACCCCACGAGCAGTACTTC. This gives the protein CASSRDYRIPHEQYF.

V gene TRBV6-1 combines with J gene TRBJ2-7; D may match TRBD1 or TRBD2 (5 bases each). Germline V gene data show CDR1 as MNHNS and CDR2 as SASEGT. The CDR3 has 14 amino acids. V was trimmed by 6 bases and J by 2 bases, leaving 14 bases between them. For the CDR3, the DNA is TGTGCCAGCAGGAAGGGACCGAGCACCTACGAGCAGTACTTC. It is translated as CASRKGPSTYEQYF.

J is TRBJ1-5 and V is TRBV27, with a possible D match to TRBD1 (6 bases). V lost 8 bases to trimming and J lost 6 bases, with 17 bases between them. Germline-derived CDR1 and CDR2 are MNHEY and SMNVEV (reference sequence). The CDR3 consists of 14 residues. This CDR3 is CASGGRGRGQPQHF. The CDR3 DNA is TGTGCCAGCGGGGGCAGGGGCAGGGGTCAGCCCCAGCATTTT.